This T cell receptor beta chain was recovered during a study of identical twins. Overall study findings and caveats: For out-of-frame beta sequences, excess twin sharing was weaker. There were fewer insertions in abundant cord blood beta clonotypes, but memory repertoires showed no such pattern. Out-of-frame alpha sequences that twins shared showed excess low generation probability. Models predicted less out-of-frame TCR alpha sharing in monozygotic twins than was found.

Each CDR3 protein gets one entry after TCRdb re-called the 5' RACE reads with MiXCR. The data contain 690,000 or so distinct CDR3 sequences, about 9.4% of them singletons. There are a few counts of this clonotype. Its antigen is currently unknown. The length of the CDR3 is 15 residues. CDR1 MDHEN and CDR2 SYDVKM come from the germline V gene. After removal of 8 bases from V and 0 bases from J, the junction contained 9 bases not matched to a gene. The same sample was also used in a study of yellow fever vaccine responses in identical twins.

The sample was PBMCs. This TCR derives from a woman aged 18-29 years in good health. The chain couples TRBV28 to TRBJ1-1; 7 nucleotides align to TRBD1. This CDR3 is CASSATGRMNTEAFF. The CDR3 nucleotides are TGTGCCAGCTCCGCGACAGGGCGGATGAACACTGAAGCTTTCTTT.